This entry concerns a single TCR beta chain. Its cognate antigen is unknown. This record comes from a study of T cell repertoires in cytomegalovirus infection. Study-wide context: Epitope selection comprised recently identified HLA-C-restricted CMV epitopes and well-studied HLA-B-restricted CMV epitopes. Indications of both CMV infection and matching HLA type were provided by public TCR beta signatures.

Using its own MiXCR run on the reads, TCRdb lists one record per CDR3 protein. This sample has roughly 170,000 distinct CDR3 sequences, with roughly 20% found just once. Germline CDR1 is LGHNA and CDR2 is YSLEER. Deletions cut 0 bases from V and 3 bases from J, with 9 bases between. The CDR3 has 15 residues. Findings and caveats of the study: The response measured ex vivo was dominated by TCR beta clonotypes (HLA-C-restricted and CMV-specific). Carriers of CMV and the relevant HLA type were discriminated by public TCR beta frequency.

The source material was CD8+ T cells from cultured PBMCs, sampled from culture after CMV antigen stimulation. The chain combines TRBV4-3 with TRBJ2-4; D uncertain. The clonotype comes from a human donor in good health (CMV status not recorded). Some clones in this sample may be carry-over from other donors' samples. The CDR3 loop is CASSQDSLGKNIQYF. CDR3 sequence (DNA): TGCGCCAGCAGCCAAGATTCTCTGGGCAAAAACATTCAGTACTTC.